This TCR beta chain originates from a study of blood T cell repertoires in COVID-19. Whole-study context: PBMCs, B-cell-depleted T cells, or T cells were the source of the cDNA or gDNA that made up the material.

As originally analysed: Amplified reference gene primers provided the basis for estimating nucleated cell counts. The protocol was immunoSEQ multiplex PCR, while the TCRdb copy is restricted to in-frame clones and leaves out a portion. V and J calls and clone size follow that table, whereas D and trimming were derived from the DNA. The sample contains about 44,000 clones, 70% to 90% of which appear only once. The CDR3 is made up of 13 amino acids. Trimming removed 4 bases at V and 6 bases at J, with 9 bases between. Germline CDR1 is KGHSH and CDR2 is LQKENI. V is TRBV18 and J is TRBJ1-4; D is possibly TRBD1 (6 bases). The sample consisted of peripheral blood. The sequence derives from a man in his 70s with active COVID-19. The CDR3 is CASSLRTDEKLFF. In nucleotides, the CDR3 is TGTGCCAGCTCACTTAGGACAGATGAAAAACTGTTTTTT.